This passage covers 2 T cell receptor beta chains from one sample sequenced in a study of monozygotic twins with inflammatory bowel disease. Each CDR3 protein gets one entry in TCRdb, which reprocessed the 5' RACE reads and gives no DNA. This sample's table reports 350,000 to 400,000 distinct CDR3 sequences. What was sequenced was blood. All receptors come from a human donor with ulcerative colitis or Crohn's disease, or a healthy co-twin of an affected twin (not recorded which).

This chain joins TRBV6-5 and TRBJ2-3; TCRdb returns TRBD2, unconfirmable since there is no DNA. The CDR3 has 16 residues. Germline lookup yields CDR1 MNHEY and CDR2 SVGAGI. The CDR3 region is CASSYSRGGSTDTQYF.

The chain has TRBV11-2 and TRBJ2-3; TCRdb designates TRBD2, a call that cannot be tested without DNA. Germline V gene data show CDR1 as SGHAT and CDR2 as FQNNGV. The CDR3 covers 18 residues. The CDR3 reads CASSFRTSGASSTDTQYF.